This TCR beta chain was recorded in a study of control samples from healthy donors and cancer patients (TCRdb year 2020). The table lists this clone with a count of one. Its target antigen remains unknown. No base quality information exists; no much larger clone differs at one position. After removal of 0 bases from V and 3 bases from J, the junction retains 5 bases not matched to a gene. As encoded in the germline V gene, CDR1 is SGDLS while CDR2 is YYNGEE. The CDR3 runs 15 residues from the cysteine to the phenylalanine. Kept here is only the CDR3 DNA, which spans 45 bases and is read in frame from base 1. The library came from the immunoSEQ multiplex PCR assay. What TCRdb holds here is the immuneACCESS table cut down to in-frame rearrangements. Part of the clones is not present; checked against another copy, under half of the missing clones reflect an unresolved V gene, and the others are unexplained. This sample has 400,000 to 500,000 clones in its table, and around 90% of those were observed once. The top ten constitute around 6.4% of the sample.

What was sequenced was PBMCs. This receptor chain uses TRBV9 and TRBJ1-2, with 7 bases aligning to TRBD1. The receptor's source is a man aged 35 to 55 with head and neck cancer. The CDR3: CASSVAPGGDYGYTF. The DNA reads TGTGCCAGCAGCGTAGCGCCAGGGGGGGACTATGGCTACACCTTC.